Listed here are 20 T cell receptor beta chains from one sample, sequenced in a study of glioma-infiltrating T cells. Amplification of TCR alpha and beta CDR3 regions from RNA used iRepertoire nested multiplex PCR. Using its own MiXCR run on the multiplex PCR reads, TCRdb lists one record per CDR3 protein. Seen here are more than 300,000 distinct CDR3 sequences, roughly 41% observed once, and the top ten hold more than 10%. Sample: glioma tissue, nonneoplastic brain tissue, or PBMCs (not recorded which). The origin of the receptors is a human donor with low-grade glioma or glioblastoma, undergoing nonglioma brain surgery, or in good health (not recorded which).

This clonotype came up many times. The chain's CDR3 is CSARASRGGNQPQHF. The DNA for the CDR3 is TGCAGTGCTAGAGCCTCCCGGGGGGGCAATCAGCCCCAGCATTTT. The V gene is TRBV20-1, the J gene TRBJ1-5; TRBD1 is a possible D gene (5 bases). From germline, CDR1 is DFQATT and CDR2 SNEGSKA (reference sequence). Deletions cut 1 base from V and 2 bases from J, with 12 bases between. This CDR3 spans 15 amino acids.

The chain links TRBV28 to TRBJ2-6; D not certain. The CDR3 has 17 amino acids. Between the trimmed V and J ends, which lost 4 bases and 0 bases, there was a span of 13 bases. Germline CDR1 reads MDHEN; CDR2 reads SYDVKM. The CDR3 coding sequence is TGTGCCAGCAGTTATACGATAAACCTCTCTGGGGCCAACGTCCTGACTTTC. This encodes CASSYTINLSGANVLTF.

Regarding this clonotype: A much larger clone is a single base away; this may be a read error. The rearrangement links TRBV20-1 to TRBJ2-3; TRBD1 aligns across 8 bases. Germline V lookup: CDR1 DFQATT, CDR2 SNEGSKA (reference sequence). The J segment lost 3 bases and the V segment lost 6 bases, leaving 8 bases of the junction unmatched. The CDR3 totals 14 residues. The CDR3 is CSAAVRQGTDTQYF. DNA for the CDR3: TGCAGTGCCGCGGTAAGACAGGGGACAGATACGCAGTATTTT.

This clonotype was recorded many times. The rearrangement joins TRBV20-1 to TRBJ1-1; the D is unclear. CDR1 and CDR2 from the germline V gene are DFQATT and SNEGSKA (reference sequence). The length of the CDR3 is 11 residues. CDR3 coding DNA: TGCAGGGTATTATGGGGCACTGAAGCTTTCTTT. Translation gives CRVLWGTEAFF.

Comment on this clonotype: Since a much larger clone is just one base distant, this may be a read error. The V call is TRBV6-1, the J call TRBJ1-5; D may be TRBD1 (5 bases). CDR1 is MNHNS, CDR2 SASEGT, per germline. The CDR3 is 14 residues long. Trimming removed 6 bases from V and 4 bases from J, with 13 bases in between. CDR3 sequence: CASRQDGLNQPQHF. The CDR3 bases are TGTGCCAGCAGACAGGACGGATTGAATCAGCCCCAGCATTTT.

This clonotype came up once. This could be a read error, since a much larger clone is one nucleotide away. V usage is TRBV28 and J usage is TRBJ2-5; D perhaps matches TRBD1 (6 bases). This CDR3 comprises 15 residues. V gave up 1 base and J gave up 5 bases, with 14 bases separating them. From germline, CDR1 is MDHEN and CDR2 SYDVKM. CDR3 sequence reads: CASSLLYRVHETQYF. Here the CDR3 DNA reads TGTGCCAGCAGTTTATTGTACAGGGTTCACGAGACCCAGTACTTC. The entire variable domain, with the rest obtained from reference TRBV28 and TRBJ2-5, is as follows: DVKVTQSSRYLVKRTGEKVFLECVQDMDHENMFWYRQDPGLGLRLIYFSYDVKMKEKGDIPEGYSVSREKKERFSLILESASTNQTSMYLCASSLLYRVHETQYFGPGTRLLVL.

Only one count was recorded for this clonotype. The V and J genes are TRBV3-1 and TRBJ1-1, with D perhaps TRBD1 (5 bases). The CDR3 is made up of 12 amino acids. Germline V gene lookup returns CDR1 LGHDT and CDR2 YNNKEL (reference sequence). V was pared by 4 bases and J by 9 bases, with 12 bases between. CDR3 in amino acids: CASSPPLGQAFF. The DNA of the CDR3 is TGTGCCAGCAGCCCCCCTCTGGGACAAGCTTTCTTT.

This clonotype was detected many times. This chain connects TRBV25-1 to TRBJ2-7; D not resolved. There are 13 residues in the CDR3. Germline CDR1 is MGHDK and CDR2 is SYGVNS. V lost 2 bases and J lost 0, with 5 bases in between. In DNA form, the CDR3 reads TGTGCCAGCAGTGAACAAAGCTCCTACGAGCAGTACTTC. Translating it yields CASSEQSSYEQYF.

This clonotype has a count of ten or more. The chain couples TRBV20-1 to TRBJ2-3, with 8 nucleotides matching TRBD2. CDR1 is DFQATT and CDR2 is SNEGSKA in the germline V gene (reference sequence). The CDR3 contains 16 residues. Trimming cost V 1 base and J 1 base; bases outside gene matches: 7. The DNA of the CDR3 is TGCAGTGCTAGAGCCTTACTAGCGGAGGGCACAGATACGCAGTATTTT. Translating it yields CSARALLAEGTDTQYF.

In regard to this clonotype: The conserved final phenylalanine or tryptophan is absent from the CDR3, which likely points to a read error. This chain connects TRBV6-5 to TRBJ1-3; D uncertain. The V gene's germline CDR1 is MNHEY and CDR2 SVGAGI. This CDR3 comprises 12 residues. V lost 7 bases and J 4 bases, leaving 8 bases between the germline ends. CDR3 DNA sequence: TGTGCCAGCACCATCGGGGGAAACACCATATATTCT. Amino acids: CASTIGGNTIYS.

This clonotype is a singleton in its sample. V and J are TRBV7-8 and TRBJ2-1; 8 bases map to TRBD2. The V and J ends lost 8 bases and 5 bases, in that order; junction bases with no gene match: 29. There are 21 residues in the CDR3. In germline, CDR1 is SGHVS, CDR2 FQNEAQ. CDR3 amino acids: CASYRYQRLASQSAGNNEQFF. The CDR3 DNA reads as TGTGCCAGCTATCGCTATCAGAGACTAGCGAGTCAATCTGCGGGGAACAATGAGCAGTTCTTC.

This chain's CDR3 is CASRGTGGGTDTQYF. The CDR3 nucleotides read TGTGCCAGCAGAGGTACAGGGGGCGGGACAGATACGCAGTATTTT. This chain links TRBV2 with TRBJ2-3; TRBD1 matches at 9 bases. This CDR3 is built from 15 residues. V gave up 6 bases and J gave up 3 bases; unmatched junction bases: 7. Germline V lookup: CDR1 SNHLY, CDR2 FYNNEI.

Turning to this clonotype: This may be a read error, as it is one base from a much larger clone. The rearrangement uses TRBV4-3 and TRBJ2-1; D is unclear. Germline-derived CDR1 and CDR2 are LGHNA and YSLEER. The CDR3 length is 14 residues. The CDR3 bases are TGCGCCAGCAGCCAAGGGTCGTTAATCGATGAGCAGCTCTTC. Protein sequence: CASSQGSLIDEQLF.

This clonotype was counted a few times. The chain combines TRBV6-1 with TRBJ1-1, with a possible D match to TRBD1 (6 bases). Germline V gives CDR1 MNHNS, CDR2 SASEGT. Trimming removed 6 bases at V and 10 bases at J, with 18 bases between. The CDR3 length is 13 residues. CDR3 sequence (DNA): TGTGCCAGCAGCCCGACAGGCCAGAAGTTAGCTTTCTTT. Encoded protein: CASSPTGQKLAFF.

CDR3 region: CASSFIGRNTGELFF. CDR3 nucleotides: TGTGCCAGTAGCTTTATAGGGCGTAACACCGGGGAGCTGTTTTTT. The V gene is TRBV19, the J gene TRBJ2-2, with D unclear. The V and J ends lost 6 bases and 2 bases respectively, with 13 bases between them. CDR3 size: 15 residues. Germline CDR1 reads LNHDA; CDR2 reads SQIVND (reference sequence).

This clonotype was recorded many times. The chain is built from TRBV24-1 and TRBJ1-1; D is ambiguous. The CDR3 is 12 amino acids. Deletions cut 5 bases from V and 6 bases from J, with 9 bases between. Germline lookup yields CDR1 KGHDR and CDR2 SFDVKD. CDR3 coding DNA: TGTGCCACCAGTGGTTCGGGCCCTGAAGCTTTCTTT. The encoded protein is CATSGSGPEAFF.

In its sample, this clonotype was seen many times. The rearrangement uses TRBV6-2 or TRBV6-3 and TRBJ1-1, with no clear D. V was clipped by 5 bases and J by 0 bases, with 13 bases between them. CDR3 length: 15 residues. Per the germline V gene, CDR1 is MNHEY and CDR2 is SVGEGT. The CDR3 DNA sequence: TGTGCCAGCAGTGAGTTCGGCAGGCTGAACACTGAAGCTTTCTTT. This translates into CASSEFGRLNTEAFF.

With regard to this clonotype: It may be a read error: a sequence one base away is much more abundant. V and J are TRBV6-1 and TRBJ2-2; D is unclear. The CDR3 has 16 residues. The germline gives CDR1 MNHNS, CDR2 SASEGT. Trimming removed 6 bases from V and 3 bases from J, with 17 bases in between. CDR3 DNA sequence: TGTGCCAGCAGACTGTTGAGCAGTGCCCACACCGGGGAGCTGTTTTTT. This sequence encodes CASRLLSSAHTGELFF.

The genes are TRBV2 and TRBJ2-7; 8 nucleotides agree with TRBD1. This CDR3 is built from 14 residues. The V gene end was trimmed by 6 bases and the J gene end by 2 bases; junction bases not matched to a gene: 6. Germline assignment: CDR1 SNHLY and CDR2 FYNNEI. In DNA form, the CDR3 reads TGTGCCAGCAGGGACAGGGTCCTCGCCTACGAGCAGTACTTC. Translated: CASRDRVLAYEQYF.

The chain has TRBV6-1 and TRBJ1-5; 7 bases map to TRBD1. The germline gives CDR1 MNHNS, CDR2 SASEGT. Unmatched junction bases numbered 8, after V lost 5 bases and J lost 4 bases. This CDR3 region has 15 residues. In nucleotides, the CDR3 is TGTGCCAGCAGTCCTGAGACAGGGCTGAATCAGCCCCAGCATTTT. It codes for CASSPETGLNQPQHF.